This TCR beta chain appears in the sequencing data of a study of regulatory T cells in long-lasting Graves disease. This clonotype was seen ten or more times. Stated time point: newly diagnosed GD, antithyroid drugs for less than 3 months. TCR sequences were obtained from RNA taken from PBMCs. Graves' disease diagnosis followed American Thyroid Association guidelines. Construction of TCR beta libraries relied on iRepertoire HTBI primers and on Arm-PCR targeting CDR3 regions. TCRdb independently ran MiXCR on the multiplex PCR reads; one entry per CDR3 protein. This table holds some 220,000 distinct CDR3 sequences, roughly 19% found once. Trimming shortened V by 3 bases and J by 4 bases, and 10 bases separated the two germline ends. The CDR3 sequence is 12 residues long. The germline gives CDR1 SQVTM, CDR2 ANQGSEA. Another study also made use of these data, one on T cells in Graves' hyperthyroidism and ophthalmopathy. That source notes: Patients having uncontrolled infection, another autoimmune disease, pregnancy or lactation were not included. Diagnoses were made from clinical symptoms, serum measures (thyroxine and TRAb), thyroid ultrasound and orbital computed tomography.

This TCR came from a woman aged 25 to 39 with Graves disease. The sequencing used peripheral blood mononuclear cells (PBMCs), collected at new diagnosis, from a patient treated with antithyroid drugs. The rearrangement joins TRBV29-1 to TRBJ2-7, with D possibly TRBD2 on 6 matching bases. As DNA, the CDR3 is TGCAGCGTTGAGGTGGGGAGGTACGAGCAGTACTTC. Its translation: CSVEVGRYEQYF.